Given below is one T cell receptor (beta chain) in context. This sample stems from a study of blood T cell repertoires in COVID-19. Study-wide context: Samples taken during acute and convalescent COVID-19 were collected in the United States, Italy and Spain. Sample material is recorded as cDNA or gDNA derived from T cells, B-cell-depleted T cells, or PBMCs.

Deletions cut 0 bases from V and 3 bases from J, with 15 bases between. Germline CDR1 is GTSNPN and CDR2 is SVGIG (reference sequence). This CDR3 region has 16 residues. The table came from immunoSEQ multiplex PCR; TCRdb's copy has only in-frame clones and leaves some out. Here the sample spans 55,000 to 85,000 clones, 73% being singletons. This sequence originates from a man between 60 and 75 years old with acute or convalescent COVID-19. Sample: peripheral blood. The V and J genes are TRBV30 and TRBJ1-3; no clear D gene. The CDR3 spells CAWSVREGISGNTIYF. DNA of the CDR3: TGTGCCTGGAGTGTGAGGGAGGGAATAAGTGGAAACACCATATATTTT. Combining the CDR3 with reference TRBV30 and TRBJ1-3 gives the whole variable domain SQTIHQWPATLVQPVGSPLSLECTVEGTSNPNLYWYRQAAGRGLQLLFYSVGIGQISSEVPQNLSASRPQDRQFILSSKKLLLSDSGFYLCAWSVREGISGNTIYFGEGSWLTVV.